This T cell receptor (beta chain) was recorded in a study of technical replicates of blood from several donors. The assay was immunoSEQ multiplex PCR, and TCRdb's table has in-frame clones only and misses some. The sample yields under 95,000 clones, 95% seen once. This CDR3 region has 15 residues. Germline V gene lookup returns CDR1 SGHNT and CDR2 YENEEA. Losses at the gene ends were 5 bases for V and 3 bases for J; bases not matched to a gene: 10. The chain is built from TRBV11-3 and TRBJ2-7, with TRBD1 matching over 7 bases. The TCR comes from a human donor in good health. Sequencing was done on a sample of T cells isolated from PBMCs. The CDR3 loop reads CASSKTGVTVYEQYF. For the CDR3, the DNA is TGTGCCAGCAGCAAAACAGGGGTTACAGTCTACGAGCAGTACTTC.